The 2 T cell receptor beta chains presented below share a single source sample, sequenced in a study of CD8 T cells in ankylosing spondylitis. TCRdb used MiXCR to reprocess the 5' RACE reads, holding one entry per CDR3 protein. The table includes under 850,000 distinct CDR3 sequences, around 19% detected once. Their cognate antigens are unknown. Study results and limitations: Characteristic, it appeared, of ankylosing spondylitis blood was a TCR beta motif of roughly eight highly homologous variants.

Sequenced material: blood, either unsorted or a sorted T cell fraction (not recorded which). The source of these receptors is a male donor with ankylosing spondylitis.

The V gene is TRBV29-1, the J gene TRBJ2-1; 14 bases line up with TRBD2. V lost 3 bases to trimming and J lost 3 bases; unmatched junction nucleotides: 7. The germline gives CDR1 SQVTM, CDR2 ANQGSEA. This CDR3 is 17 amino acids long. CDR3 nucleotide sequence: TGCAGCGTTGAGTTTCGACTAGCGGGGGGGGACTACAATGAGCAGTTCTTC. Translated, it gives CSVEFRLAGGDYNEQFF.

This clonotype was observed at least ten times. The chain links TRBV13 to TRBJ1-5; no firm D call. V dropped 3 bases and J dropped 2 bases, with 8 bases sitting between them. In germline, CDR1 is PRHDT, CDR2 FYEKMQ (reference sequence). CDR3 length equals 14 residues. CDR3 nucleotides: TGTGCCAGCAGCTTCCGGGGAGGCAATCAGCCCCAGCATTTT. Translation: CASSFRGGNQPQHF. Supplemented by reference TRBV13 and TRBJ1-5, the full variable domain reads AAGVIQSPRHLIKEKRETATLKCYPIPRHDTVYWYQQGPGQDPQFLISFYEKMQSDKGSIPDRFSAQQFSDYHSELNMSSLELGDSALYFCASSFRGGNQPQHFGDGTRLSIL.